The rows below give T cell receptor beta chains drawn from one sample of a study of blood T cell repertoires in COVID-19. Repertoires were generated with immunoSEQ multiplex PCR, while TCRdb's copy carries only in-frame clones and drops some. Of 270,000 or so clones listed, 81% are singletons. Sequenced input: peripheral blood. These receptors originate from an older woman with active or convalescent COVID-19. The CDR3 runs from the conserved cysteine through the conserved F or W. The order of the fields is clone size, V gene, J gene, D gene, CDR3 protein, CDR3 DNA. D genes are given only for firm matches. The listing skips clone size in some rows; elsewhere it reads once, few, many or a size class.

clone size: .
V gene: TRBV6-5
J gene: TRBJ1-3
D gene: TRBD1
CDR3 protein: CASSYSGTGSGNTIYF
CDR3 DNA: TGTGCCAGCAGTTACTCGGGGACAGGCTCTGGAAACACCATATATTTT

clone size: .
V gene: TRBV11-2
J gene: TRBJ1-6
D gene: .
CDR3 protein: CASSFRGTYNSPLHF
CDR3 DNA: TGTGCCAGCAGCTTCCGGGGAACCTATAATTCACCCCTCCACTTT

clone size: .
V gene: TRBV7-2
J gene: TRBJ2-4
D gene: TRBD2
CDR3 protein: CASSLEASGTLVSKNIQYF
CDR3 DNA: TGTGCCAGCAGCTTAGAGGCTAGCGGGACTCTGGTTAGCAAAAACATTCAGTACTTC

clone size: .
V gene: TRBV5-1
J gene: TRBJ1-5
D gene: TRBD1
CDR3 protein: CASSLAPTGSNQPQHF
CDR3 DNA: TGCGCCAGCAGCTTGGCCCCGACAGGGTCTAATCAGCCCCAGCATTTT

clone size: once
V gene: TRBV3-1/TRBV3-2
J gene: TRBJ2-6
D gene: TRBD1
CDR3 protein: CASSPTGAGAGANVLTF
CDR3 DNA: TGTGCCAGCAGCCCTACAGGGGCCGGGGCTGGGGCCAACGTCCTGACTTTC

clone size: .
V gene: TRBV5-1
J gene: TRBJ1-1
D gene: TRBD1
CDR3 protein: CASSLGASGGSTEAFF
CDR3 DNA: TGCGCCAGCAGCTTGGGGGCTTCAGGGGGGAGCACTGAAGCTTTCTTT

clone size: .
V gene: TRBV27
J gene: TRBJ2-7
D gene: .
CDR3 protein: CASSSSGLGSYEQYF
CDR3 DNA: TGTGCCAGCAGTTCCTCAGGGTTGGGGTCCTACGAGCAGTACTTC

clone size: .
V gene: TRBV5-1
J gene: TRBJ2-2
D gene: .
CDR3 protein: CASSLVGGANTGELFF
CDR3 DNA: TGCGCCAGCAGCTTGGTTGGGGGCGCGAACACCGGGGAGCTGTTTTTT

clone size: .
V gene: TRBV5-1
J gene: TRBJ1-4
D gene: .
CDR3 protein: CASSTGQSENEKLFF
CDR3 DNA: TGCGCCAGCAGCACCGGACAGTCAGAAAATGAAAAACTGTTTTTT

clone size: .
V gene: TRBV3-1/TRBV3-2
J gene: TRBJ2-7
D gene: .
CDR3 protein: CASSSPGDSHHYEQYF
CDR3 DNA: TGTGCCAGCAGCTCACCGGGGGACAGCCACCACTACGAGCAGTACTTC

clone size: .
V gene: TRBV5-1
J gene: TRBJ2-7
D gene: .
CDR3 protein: CASSLSGLSYEQYF
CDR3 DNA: TGCGCCAGCAGCTTGTCAGGGCTCTCCTACGAGCAGTACTTC

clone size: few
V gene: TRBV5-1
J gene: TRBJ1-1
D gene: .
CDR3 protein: CASSPGGGGNTEAFF
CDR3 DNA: TGCGCCAGCAGCCCCGGGGGAGGGGGAAACACTGAAGCTTTCTTT

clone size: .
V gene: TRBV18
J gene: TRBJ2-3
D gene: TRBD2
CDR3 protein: CASSPRTGTSGPLTDTQYF
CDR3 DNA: TGTGCCAGCTCACCAAGAACGGGCACTAGCGGGCCCCTCACAGATACGCAGTATTTT

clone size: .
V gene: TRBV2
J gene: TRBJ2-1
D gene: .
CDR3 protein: CASSEPLGSYNEQFF
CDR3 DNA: TGTGCCAGCAGTGAACCGCTAGGCTCCTACAATGAGCAGTTCTTC

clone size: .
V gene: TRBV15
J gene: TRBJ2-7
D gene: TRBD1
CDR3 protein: CATSRDRGRLEQYF
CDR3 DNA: TGTGCCACCAGCAGAGACAGGGGGAGACTCGAGCAGTACTTC

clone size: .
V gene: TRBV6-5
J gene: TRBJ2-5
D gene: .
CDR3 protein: CASKRNTAAQETQYF
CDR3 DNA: TGTGCCAGCAAGCGGAATACAGCTGCCCAAGAGACCCAGTACTTC

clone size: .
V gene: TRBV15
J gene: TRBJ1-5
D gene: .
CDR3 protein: CATGEPDQPQHF
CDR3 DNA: TGTGCCACCGGGGAGCCGGATCAGCCCCAGCATTTT

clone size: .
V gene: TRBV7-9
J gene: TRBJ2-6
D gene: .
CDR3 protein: CASSLGGTLSSGANVLTF
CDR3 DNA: TGTGCCAGCAGCTTAGGCGGGACTCTAAGCTCTGGGGCCAACGTCCTGACTTTC

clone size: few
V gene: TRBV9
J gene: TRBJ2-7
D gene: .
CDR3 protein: CASSVPPLREEQYF
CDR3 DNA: TGTGCCAGCAGCGTACCCCCCCTCCGCGAGGAGCAGTACTTC

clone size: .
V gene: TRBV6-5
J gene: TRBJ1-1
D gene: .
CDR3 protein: CASNPTYRNTEAFF
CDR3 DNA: TGTGCCAGCAACCCTACTTACAGGAACACTGAAGCTTTCTTT

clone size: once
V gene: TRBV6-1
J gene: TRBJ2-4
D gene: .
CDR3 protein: CASSEARGQRNIQYF
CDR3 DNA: TGTGCCAGCAGTGAAGCGCGGGGACAGAGAAACATTCAGTACTTC

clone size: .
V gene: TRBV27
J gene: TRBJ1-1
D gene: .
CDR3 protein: CASSSYQGRSTEAFF
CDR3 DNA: TGTGCCAGCAGTTCGTACCAGGGTAGGAGCACTGAAGCTTTCTTT

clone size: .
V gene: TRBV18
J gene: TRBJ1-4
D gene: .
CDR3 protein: CASSPRGGATNEKLFF
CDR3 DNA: TGTGCCAGCTCACCACGCGGAGGGGCAACTAATGAAAAACTGTTTTTT

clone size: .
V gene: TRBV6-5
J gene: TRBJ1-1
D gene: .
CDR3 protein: CASSSYTEAFF
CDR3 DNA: TGTGCCAGCAGTTCTTACACTGAAGCTTTCTTT

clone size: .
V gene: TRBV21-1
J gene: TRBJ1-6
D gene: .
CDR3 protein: CASSNRESGSPLHF
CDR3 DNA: TGTGCCAGCAGCAACAGGGAATCGGGTTCACCCCTCCACTTT

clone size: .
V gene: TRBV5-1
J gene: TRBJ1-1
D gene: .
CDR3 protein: CASSLDRVAEAFF
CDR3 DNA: TGCGCCAGCAGCTTGGACAGGGTAGCTGAAGCTTTCTTT

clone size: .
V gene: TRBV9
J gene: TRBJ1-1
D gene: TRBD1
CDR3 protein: CASSPRQGEAFF
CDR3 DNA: TGTGCCAGCAGCCCGAGACAGGGTGAAGCTTTCTTT

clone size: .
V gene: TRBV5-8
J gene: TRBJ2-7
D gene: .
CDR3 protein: CASSPRRIGGSYEQYF
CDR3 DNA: TGTGCCAGCAGCCCCCGACGGATAGGGGGCTCCTACGAGCAGTACTTC

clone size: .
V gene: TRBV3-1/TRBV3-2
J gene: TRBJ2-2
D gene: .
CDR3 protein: CASSFVNTGELFF
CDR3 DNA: TGTGCCAGCAGCTTCGTTAACACCGGGGAGCTGTTTTTT

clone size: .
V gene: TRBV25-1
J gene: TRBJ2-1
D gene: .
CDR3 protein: CASSQGLSSYNEQFF
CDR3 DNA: TGTGCCAGCAGCCAGGGTTTAAGCTCCTACAATGAGCAGTTCTTC

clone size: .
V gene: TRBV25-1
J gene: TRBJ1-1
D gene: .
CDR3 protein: CASSEGPSYAEAFF
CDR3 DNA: TGTGCCAGCAGTGAAGGCCCATCGTACGCTGAAGCTTTCTTT

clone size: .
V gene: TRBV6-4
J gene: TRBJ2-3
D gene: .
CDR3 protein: CASSTGWGTDTQYF
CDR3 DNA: TGTGCCAGCAGTACAGGGTGGGGAACAGATACGCAGTATTTT

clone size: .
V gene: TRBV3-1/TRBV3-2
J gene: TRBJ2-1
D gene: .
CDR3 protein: CASSQLRGVYEQFF
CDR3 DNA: TGTGCCAGCAGCCAATTGCGCGGGGTTTATGAGCAGTTCTTC

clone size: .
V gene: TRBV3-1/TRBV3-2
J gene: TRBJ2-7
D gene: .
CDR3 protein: CASSQRTEAYEQYF
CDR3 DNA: TGTGCCAGCAGCCAAAGGACAGAGGCCTACGAGCAGTACTTC

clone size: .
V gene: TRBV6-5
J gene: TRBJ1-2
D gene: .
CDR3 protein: CASSNRQTLNYGYTF
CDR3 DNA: TGTGCCAGCAGTAACCGACAGACCCTTAACTATGGCTACACCTTC

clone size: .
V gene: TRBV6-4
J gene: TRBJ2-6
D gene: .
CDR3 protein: CARRGTNSGANVLTF
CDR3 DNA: TGTGCCAGACGGGGAACTAACTCTGGGGCCAACGTCCTGACTTTC

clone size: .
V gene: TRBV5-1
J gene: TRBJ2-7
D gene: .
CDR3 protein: CASSLDPASSSYEQYF
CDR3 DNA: TGCGCCAGCAGCTTGGATCCAGCCTCTAGCTCCTACGAGCAGTACTTC

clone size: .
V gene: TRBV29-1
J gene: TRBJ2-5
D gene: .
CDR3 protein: CSVSWGLQETQYF
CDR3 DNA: TGCAGCGTTTCCTGGGGGCTCCAAGAGACCCAGTACTTC

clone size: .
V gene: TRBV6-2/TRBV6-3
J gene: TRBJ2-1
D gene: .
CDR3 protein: CASSYSQASVIHEQFF
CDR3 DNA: TGTGCCAGCAGTTACTCCCAGGCGTCAGTTATCCATGAGCAGTTCTTC

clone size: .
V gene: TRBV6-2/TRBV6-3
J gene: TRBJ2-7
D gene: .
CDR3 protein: CASSSLGAEQYF
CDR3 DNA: TGTGCCAGCAGTAGTCTCGGAGCCGAGCAGTACTTC

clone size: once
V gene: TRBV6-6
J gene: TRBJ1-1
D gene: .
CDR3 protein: CASSPPGNTEAFF
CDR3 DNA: TGTGCCAGCAGCCCACCGGGTAACACTGAAGCTTTCTTT

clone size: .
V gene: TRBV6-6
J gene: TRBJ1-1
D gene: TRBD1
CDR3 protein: CASSTGGAGTEAFF
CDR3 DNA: TGTGCCAGCAGTACAGGGGGCGCGGGGACTGAAGCTTTCTTT

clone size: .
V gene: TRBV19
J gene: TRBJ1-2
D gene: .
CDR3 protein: CASSIEFPDYGYTF
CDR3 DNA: TGTGCCAGTAGTATAGAGTTTCCCGACTATGGCTACACCTTC

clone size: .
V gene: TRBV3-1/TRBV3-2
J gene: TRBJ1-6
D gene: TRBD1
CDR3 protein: CASSLQGSPLHF
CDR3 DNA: TGTGCCAGCAGCCTACAGGGGTCACCCCTCCACTTT

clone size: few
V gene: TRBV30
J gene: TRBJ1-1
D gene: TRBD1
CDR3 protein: CAWARQGGTEAFF
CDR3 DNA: TGTGCCTGGGCCCGACAGGGGGGCACTGAAGCTTTCTTT

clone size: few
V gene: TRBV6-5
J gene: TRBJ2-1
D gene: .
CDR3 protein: CASRFSLGGGEQFF
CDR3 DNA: TGTGCCAGCAGGTTTAGTTTGGGAGGGGGTGAGCAGTTCTTC

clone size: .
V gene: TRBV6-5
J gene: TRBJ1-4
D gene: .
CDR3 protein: CASRSAGGEKLFF
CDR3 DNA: TGTGCCAGCAGGTCCGCGGGCGGAGAAAAACTGTTTTTT

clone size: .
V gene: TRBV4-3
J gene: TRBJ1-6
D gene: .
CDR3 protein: CASSQEPGSNSPLHF
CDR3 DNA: TGCGCCAGCAGCCAAGAACCAGGGTCGAATTCACCCCTCCACTTT

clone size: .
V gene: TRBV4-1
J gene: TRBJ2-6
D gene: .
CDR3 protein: CASSHPAAGDGANVLTF
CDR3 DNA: TGCGCCAGCAGCCACCCAGCCGCAGGGGATGGGGCCAACGTCCTGACTTTC

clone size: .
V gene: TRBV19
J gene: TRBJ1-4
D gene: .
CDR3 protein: CASSIAGRGKGEKLFF
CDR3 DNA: TGTGCCAGTAGTATAGCGGGCAGGGGAAAGGGTGAAAAACTGTTTTTT